This record looks at one TCR beta chain sequence and its context. As yet, its antigen is unknown. A distinct unique molecular identifier was carried by each TCR cDNA molecule. TCRdb redid the calling of the 5' RACE reads with MiXCR, one entry per CDR3 protein. The repertoire consists of roughly 91,000 distinct CDR3 sequences, with approximately 21% occurring once and the leading ten covering approximately 5.6%. Time point defined: sample taken at primary tumor resection. The authors sequenced whole RNA from tumor, nontumor lung or frozen PBMC without sorting. The data originate from a study of spatial heterogeneity in lung cancer. Across the study: There were consistently more beta-chain sequences detected than alpha-chain sequences. Across the raw uncorrected reads, a unique TCR and UMI combination was observed, on average, more than ten times.

Study-level results: Resection blood, more than follow-up blood, showed ubiquitous expanded tumor TCRs.

Sequences were derived from PBMCs, sampled at surgery. This sequence originates from a male donor with early-stage non-small cell lung cancer.

CDR3 DNA sequence: TGCGCCAGCAGCTTGTCTTCGGTGATGAACACTGAAGCTTTCTTT. Protein product: CASSLSSVMNTEAFF. The chain is built from TRBV5-1 and TRBJ1-1; D call uncertain. With 1 base removed from V and 0 bases from J, the gap between germline ends came to 10 bases. The germline gives CDR1 SGHRS, CDR2 YFSETQ. This CDR3 is 15 amino acids long.